The TCR beta chain described here comes from a study of CD8 T cells in ankylosing spondylitis. The CDR3 consists of 12 residues. Germline values: CDR1 LGHDT, CDR2 YNNKEL (reference sequence). Trimming shortened V by 8 bases and J by 8 bases, and 13 bases separated the two germline ends. MiXCR was run by TCRdb on the 5' RACE reads, yielding one entry per CDR3 protein. The sample has under 85,000 distinct CDR3 sequences, about 5% seen once; the top ten hold 2.2%. At least ten counts were recorded for this clonotype. Source material: blood, either unsorted or a sorted T cell fraction (not recorded which). The clonotype originates from a male donor with ankylosing spondylitis or in good health (not recorded which). The rearrangement links TRBV3-1 to TRBJ2-1; D is ambiguous. Here the CDR3 reads CASSSPGDEQFF. CDR3 sequence (DNA): TGTGCCAGCTCCTCGCCCGGCGATGAGCAGTTCTTC.